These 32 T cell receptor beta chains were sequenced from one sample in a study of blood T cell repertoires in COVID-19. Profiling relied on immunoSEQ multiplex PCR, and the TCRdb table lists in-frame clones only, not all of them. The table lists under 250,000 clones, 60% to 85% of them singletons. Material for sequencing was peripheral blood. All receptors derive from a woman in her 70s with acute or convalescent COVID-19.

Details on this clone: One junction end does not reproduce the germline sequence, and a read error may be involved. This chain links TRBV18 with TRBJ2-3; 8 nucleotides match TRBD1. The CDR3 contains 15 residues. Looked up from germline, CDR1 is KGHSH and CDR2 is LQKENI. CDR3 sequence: CASSPWAGGTDTQYF. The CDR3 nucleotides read TGTGCCAGCTCACCATGGGCAGGGGGCACTGATACGCAGTATTTT.

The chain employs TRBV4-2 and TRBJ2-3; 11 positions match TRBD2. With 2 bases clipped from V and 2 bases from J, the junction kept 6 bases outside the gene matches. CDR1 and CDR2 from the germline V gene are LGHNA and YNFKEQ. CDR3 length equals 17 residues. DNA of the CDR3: TGTGCCAGCAGCCAACCCGGGACTAGCGGAAACACAGATACGCAGTATTTT. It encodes CASSQPGTSGNTDTQYF.

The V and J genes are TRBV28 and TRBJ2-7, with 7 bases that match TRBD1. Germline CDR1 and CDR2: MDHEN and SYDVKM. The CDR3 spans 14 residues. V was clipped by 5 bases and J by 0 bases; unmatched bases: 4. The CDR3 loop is CASSETGTSYEQYF. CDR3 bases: TGTGCCAGCAGTGAGACAGGGACCTCCTACGAGCAGTACTTC.

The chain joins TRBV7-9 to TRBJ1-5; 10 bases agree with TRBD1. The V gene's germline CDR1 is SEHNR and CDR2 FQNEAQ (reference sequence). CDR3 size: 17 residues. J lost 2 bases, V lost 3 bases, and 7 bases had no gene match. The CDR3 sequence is CASSLSGTGVGNQPQHF. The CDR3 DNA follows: TGTGCCAGCAGCTTGTCCGGGACAGGGGTGGGCAATCAGCCCCAGCATTTT.

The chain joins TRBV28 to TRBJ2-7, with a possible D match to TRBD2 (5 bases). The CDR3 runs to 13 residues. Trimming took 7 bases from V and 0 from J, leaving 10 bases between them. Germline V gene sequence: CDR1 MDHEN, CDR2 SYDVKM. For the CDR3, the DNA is TGTGCCAGCAATGGACTGGTCTCCTACGAGCAGTACTTC. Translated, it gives CASNGLVSYEQYF.

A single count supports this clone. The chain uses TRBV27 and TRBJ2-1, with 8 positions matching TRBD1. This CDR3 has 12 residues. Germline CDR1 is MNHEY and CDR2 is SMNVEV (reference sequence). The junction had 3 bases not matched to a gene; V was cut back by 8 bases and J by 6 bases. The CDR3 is CASRTGRNEQFF. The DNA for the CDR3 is TGTGCCAGCCGGACAGGGCGCAATGAGCAGTTCTTC.

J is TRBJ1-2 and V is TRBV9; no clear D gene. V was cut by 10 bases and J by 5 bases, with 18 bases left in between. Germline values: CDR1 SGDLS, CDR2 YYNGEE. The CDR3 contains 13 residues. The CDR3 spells CAPKAGTGYGYTF. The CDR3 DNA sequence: TGTGCCCCCAAGGCGGGCACGGGATATGGCTACACCTTC. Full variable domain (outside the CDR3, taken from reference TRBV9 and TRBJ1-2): DSGVTQTPKHLITATGQRVTLRCSPRSGDLSVYWYQQSLDQGLQFLIQYYNGEERAKGNILERFSAQQFPDLHSELNLSSLELGDSALYFCAPKAGTGYGYTFGSGTRLTVV.

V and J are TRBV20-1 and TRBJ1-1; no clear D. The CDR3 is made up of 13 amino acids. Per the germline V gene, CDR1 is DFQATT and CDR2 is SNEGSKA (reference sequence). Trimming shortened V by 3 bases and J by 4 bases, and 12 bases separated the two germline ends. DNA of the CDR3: TGCAGTGCTAGTTTTGGCACGGGCACTGAAGCTTTCTTT. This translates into CSASFGTGTEAFF.

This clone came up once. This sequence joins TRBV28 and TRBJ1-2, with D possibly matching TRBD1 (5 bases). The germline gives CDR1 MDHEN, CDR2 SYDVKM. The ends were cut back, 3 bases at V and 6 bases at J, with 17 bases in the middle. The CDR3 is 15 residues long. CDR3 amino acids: CASSFPGRVPHGYTF. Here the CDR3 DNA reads TGTGCCAGCAGTTTTCCTGGCAGGGTCCCCCATGGCTACACCTTC.

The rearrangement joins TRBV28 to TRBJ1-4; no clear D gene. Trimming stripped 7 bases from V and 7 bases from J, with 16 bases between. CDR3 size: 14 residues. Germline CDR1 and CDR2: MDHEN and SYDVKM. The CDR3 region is CASTVPGYSEKLFF. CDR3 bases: TGTGCCAGCACCGTACCGGGGTATAGTGAAAAACTGTTTTTT.

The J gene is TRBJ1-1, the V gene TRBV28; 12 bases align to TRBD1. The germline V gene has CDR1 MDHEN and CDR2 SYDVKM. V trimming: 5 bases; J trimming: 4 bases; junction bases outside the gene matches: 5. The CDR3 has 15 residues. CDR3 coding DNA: TGTGCCAGCAGTGGGACAGGGGGCTTTCGCACTGAAGCTTTCTTT. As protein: CASSGTGGFRTEAFF.

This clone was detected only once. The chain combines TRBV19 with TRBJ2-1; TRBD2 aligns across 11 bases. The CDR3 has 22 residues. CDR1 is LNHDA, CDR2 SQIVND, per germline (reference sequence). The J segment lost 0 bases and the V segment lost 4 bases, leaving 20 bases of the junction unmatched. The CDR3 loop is CASSTFYDTLGTSGVSYNEQFF. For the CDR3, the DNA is TGTGCCAGTAGTACCTTTTACGATACCTTGGGGACTAGCGGAGTCTCCTACAATGAGCAGTTCTTC.

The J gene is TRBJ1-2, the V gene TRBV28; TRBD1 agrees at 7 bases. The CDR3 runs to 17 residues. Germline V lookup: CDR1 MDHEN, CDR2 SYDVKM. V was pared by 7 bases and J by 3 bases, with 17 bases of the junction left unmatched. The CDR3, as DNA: TGTGCCAGCAAAGGGTGGATCCGGGACAGCTCCTACTATGGCTACACCTTC. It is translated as CASKGWIRDSSYYGYTF.

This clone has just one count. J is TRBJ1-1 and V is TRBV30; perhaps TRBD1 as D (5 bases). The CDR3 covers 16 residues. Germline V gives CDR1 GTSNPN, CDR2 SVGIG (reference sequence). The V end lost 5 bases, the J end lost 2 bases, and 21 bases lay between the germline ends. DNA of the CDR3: TGTGCCTGGTCCGTAGGGTCGACAGCAGCAAACACTGAAGCTTTCTTT. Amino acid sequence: CAWSVGSTAANTEAFF.

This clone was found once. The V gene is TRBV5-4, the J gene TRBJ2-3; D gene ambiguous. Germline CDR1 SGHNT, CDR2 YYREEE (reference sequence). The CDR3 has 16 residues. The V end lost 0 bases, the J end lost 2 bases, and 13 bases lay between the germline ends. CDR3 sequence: CASSLADAFSTDTQYF. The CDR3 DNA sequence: TGTGCCAGCAGCTTGGCCGATGCGTTTTCCACAGATACGCAGTATTTT.

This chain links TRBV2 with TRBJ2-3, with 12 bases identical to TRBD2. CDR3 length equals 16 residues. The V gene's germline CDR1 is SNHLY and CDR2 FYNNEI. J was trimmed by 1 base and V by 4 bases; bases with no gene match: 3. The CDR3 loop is CASSARLAGGTDTQYF. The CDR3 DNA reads TGTGCCAGCAGTGCGAGACTAGCGGGAGGCACAGATACGCAGTATTTT. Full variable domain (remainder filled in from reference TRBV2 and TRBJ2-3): EPEVTQTPSHQVTQMGQEVILRCVPISNHLYFYWYRQILGQKVEFLVSFYNNEISEKSEIFDDQFSVERPDGSNFTLKIRSTKLEDSAMYFCASSARLAGGTDTQYFGPGTRLTVL.

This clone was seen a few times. The CDR3 DNA reads TGTGCCACAAGACAGGGCAGTGAAAAACTGTTTTTT. It specifies CATRQGSEKLFF. V usage is TRBV6-5 and J usage is TRBJ1-4, with 7 positions matching TRBD1. The CDR3 sequence is 12 residues long. Germline trimming cut 10 bases from V and 7 bases from J; bases unmatched to any gene: 6. The germline V gene has CDR1 MNHEY and CDR2 SVGAGI.

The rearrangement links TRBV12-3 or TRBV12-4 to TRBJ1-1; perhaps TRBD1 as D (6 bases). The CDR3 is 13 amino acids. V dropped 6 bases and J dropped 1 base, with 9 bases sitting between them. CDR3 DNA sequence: TGTGCCAGCAGGATAGGGGGGAACACTGAAGCTTTCTTT. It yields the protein CASRIGGNTEAFF.

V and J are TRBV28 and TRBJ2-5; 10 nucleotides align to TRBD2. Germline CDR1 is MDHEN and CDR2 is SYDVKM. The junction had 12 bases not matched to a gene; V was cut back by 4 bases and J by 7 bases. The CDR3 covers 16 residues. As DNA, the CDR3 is TGTGCCAGCAGTTCGACTAGCGGGCCTCAAGAGGCGACCCAGTACTTC. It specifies CASSSTSGPQEATQYF.

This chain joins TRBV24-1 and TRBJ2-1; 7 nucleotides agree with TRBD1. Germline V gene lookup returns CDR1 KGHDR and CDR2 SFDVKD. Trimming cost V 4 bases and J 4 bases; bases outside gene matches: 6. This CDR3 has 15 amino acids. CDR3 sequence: CATSDPGQTYNEQFF. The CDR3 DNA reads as TGTGCCACCAGTGACCCGGGACAGACTTACAATGAGCAGTTCTTC.

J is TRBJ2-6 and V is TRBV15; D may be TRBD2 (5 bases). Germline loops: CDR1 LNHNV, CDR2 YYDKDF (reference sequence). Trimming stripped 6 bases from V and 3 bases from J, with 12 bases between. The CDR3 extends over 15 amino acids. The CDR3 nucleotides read TGTGCCACCAGAGGGCCCGGACTTGGGGCCAACGTCCTGACTTTC. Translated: CATRGPGLGANVLTF.

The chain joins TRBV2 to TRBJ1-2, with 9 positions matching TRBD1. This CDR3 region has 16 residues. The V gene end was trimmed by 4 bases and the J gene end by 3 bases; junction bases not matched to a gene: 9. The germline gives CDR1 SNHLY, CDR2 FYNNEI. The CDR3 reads CASSGIPGQGDYGYTF. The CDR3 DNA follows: TGTGCCAGCAGTGGAATACCGGGACAGGGTGACTATGGCTACACCTTC. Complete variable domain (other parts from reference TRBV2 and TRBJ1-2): EPEVTQTPSHQVTQMGQEVILRCVPISNHLYFYWYRQILGQKVEFLVSFYNNEISEKSEIFDDQFSVERPDGSNFTLKIRSTKLEDSAMYFCASSGIPGQGDYGYTFGSGTRLTVV.

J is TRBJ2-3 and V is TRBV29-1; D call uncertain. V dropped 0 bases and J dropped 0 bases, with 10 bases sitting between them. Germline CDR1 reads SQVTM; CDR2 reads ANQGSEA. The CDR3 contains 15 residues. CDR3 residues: CSVEDLRRSTDTQYF. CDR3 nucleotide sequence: TGCAGCGTTGAAGATCTGAGGCGTAGCACAGATACGCAGTATTTT.

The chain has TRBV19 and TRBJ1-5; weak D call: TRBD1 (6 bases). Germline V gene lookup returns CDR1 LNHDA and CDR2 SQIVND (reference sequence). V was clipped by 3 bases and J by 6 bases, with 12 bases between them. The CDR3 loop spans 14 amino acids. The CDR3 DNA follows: TGTGCCAGTAGTATGGCGGGGGGCTCTCAGCCCCAGCATTTT. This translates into CASSMAGGSQPQHF.

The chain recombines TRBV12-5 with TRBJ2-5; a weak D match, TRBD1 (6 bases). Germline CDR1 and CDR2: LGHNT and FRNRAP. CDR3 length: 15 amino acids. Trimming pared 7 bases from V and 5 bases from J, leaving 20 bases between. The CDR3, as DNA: TGTGCTAGTGCCTGGGGGCCACCCGTCGGGGAGACCCAGTACTTC. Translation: CASAWGPPVGETQYF.

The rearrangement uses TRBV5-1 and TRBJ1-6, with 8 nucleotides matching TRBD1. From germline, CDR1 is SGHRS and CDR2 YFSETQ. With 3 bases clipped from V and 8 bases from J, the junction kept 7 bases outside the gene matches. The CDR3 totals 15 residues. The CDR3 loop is CASSSQTGVYSPLHF. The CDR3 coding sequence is TGCGCCAGCAGCTCCCAGACAGGGGTGTATTCACCCCTCCACTTT.

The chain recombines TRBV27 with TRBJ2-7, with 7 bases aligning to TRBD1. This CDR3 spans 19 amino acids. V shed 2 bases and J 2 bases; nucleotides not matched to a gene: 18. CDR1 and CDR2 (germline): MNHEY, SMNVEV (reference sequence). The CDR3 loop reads CASSLAFTGIGTVAYEQYF. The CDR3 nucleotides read TGTGCCAGCAGTTTAGCGTTCACGGGTATTGGGACAGTTGCCTACGAGCAGTACTTC.

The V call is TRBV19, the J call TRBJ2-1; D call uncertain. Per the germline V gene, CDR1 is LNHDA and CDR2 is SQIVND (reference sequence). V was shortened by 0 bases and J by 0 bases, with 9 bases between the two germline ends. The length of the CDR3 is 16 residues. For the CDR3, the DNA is TGTGCCAGTAGTATAGAACCGGAGAGCTCCTACAATGAGCAGTTCTTC. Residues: CASSIEPESSYNEQFF.

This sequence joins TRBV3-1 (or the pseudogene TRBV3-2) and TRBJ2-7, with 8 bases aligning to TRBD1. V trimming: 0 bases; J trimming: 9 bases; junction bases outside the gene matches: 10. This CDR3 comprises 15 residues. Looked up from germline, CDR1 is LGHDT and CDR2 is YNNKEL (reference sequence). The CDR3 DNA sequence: TGTGCCAGCAGCCAAGAAGTCAGGGGGCTTGCTGCGCAGTACTTC. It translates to CASSQEVRGLAAQYF.

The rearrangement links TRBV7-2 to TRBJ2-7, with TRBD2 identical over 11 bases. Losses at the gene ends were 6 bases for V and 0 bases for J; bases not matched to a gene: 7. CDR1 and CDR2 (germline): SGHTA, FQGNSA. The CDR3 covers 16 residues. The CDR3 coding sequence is TGTGCCAGCAGACCTCGTGGGACTAGCGGCTCCTACGAGCAGTACTTC. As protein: CASRPRGTSGSYEQYF.

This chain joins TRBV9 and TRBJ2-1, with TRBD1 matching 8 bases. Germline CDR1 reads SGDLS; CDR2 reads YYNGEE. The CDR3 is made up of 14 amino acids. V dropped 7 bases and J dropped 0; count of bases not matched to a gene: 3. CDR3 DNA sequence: TGTGCCAGCTCTACAGGGGGCTCCTACAATGAGCAGTTCTTC. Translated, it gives CASSTGGSYNEQFF.

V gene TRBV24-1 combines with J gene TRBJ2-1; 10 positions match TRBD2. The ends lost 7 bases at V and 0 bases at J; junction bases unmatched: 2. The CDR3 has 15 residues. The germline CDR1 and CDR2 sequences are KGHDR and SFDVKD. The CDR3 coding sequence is TGTGCCACCAGCTCTAGCGGGAGCTCCTACAATGAGCAGTTCTTC. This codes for CATSSSGSSYNEQFF.